Reported below is one TCR beta chain. This clonotype occurred many times. What antigen it recognizes has not been identified. No base qualities exist here, and no much larger clone lies one base off it. This sample stems from a study of blood T cells in healthy people across ages (dated by TCRdb to about 2015). Context from the whole study: In model experiments, template switching captured roughly one uniquely barcoded TCR beta cDNA molecule for every two T cells. To track age-related changes in TCR beta repertoire diversity, the study relied on deep sequencing normalized with unique cDNA molecular identifiers. The donors were divided into four age groups: young (average approximately 16 years), middle-aged (about 39), aged (about 56) and long-lived (more than 75). The study analyzed two additional independent replicas of 1 million unique cDNA reads from the same blood draw for two donors, one aged 18 to 30 and one aged 80 or older.

Points the paper makes about the study in general: Conclusive comparison of naive and antigen-experienced compartments was prevented by the profiling of bulk unsorted PBMCs. Estimates of total diversity based on one million sequenced T cells were regarded as lower bounds and as underestimates. Donor CMV infection status was unknown, potentially confounding age-related changes in expanded clonotypes. As age increased, observed TCR beta diversity per million T cells dropped in a roughly linear way, and a significant reduction was already evident by age roughly 40. Observed TCR beta diversity correlated strongly with the percentage of naive T cells measured by flow cytometry. Compared with the aged group, the long-lived group had more naive CD4+ T cells, fewer expanded clones and increased TCR diversity, suggesting age selection.

Donors were approximately 42 systemically healthy Caucasian individuals from Russia aged 6 to 90 years. Around 10 milliliters of peripheral blood were collected from each donor into EDTA-treated Vacutainer tubes. Ficoll-Paque density-gradient centrifugation was used to isolate PBMCs, with at least 6.5 million obtained per sample. Trizol reagent was used to extract total RNA from the PBMCs, yielding at least 6 micrograms per sample. The percentages of naive CD45RAhigh/CD27high T cells were determined by flow cytometry on a PBMC aliquot from every donor. The CDR3 runs 15 amino acids, cysteine and phenylalanine included. CDR3 DNA only is kept here, 45 bases in frame from base 1. From a lookup of the germline V gene, CDR1 and CDR2 are MNHEY and SVGAGI. Trimming leaves V shorter by 6 bases and J shorter by 0 bases, with the junction holding 6 bases beyond the gene matches. The library relied on 5' RACE. Sequencing was carried out with an Illumina HiSeq 2500. A second PCR of about 7 to 12 cycles was performed with a sample-barcoded 5' primer and a J-beta primer mix. A unique molecular identifier was introduced onto each TCR beta cDNA molecule by a template-switch 5' adaptor carrying 12 random nucleotides. At least 2.5 million CDR3-containing paired-end reads were obtained from each sample. All of the RNA was converted into first-strand cDNA using the Mint cDNA synthesis kit, with a TRBC-specific oligonucleotide serving as the primer. After uracil-DNA glycosylase treatment, a first 18-cycle PCR used universal primers M1SS and BC2_uni_R on all cDNA. Turning to the authors' computational methods: For normalization, 1 million high-quality reads were randomly selected from each sample, with every read carrying a distinct molecular identifier. Instead of being binned into consensus sequences, reads that shared molecular identifiers were thrown out. MiTCR, run with a Q25 quality threshold and the strictest error-elimination algorithm, handled CDR3 identification, clonotype clustering and error correction. A nonparametric unseen species model with Euler transformation was used to estimate lower-bound total TCR beta diversity. Through fastp at Q25 and MiXCR, TCRdb rebuilt clones from the public reads, retaining in-frame beta chains. Rows matching on CDR3 protein sequence are summarized as one entry with the most common DNA and genes. TCRdb, not the original authors, processed these V and J calls. This sample holds more than 750,000 distinct CDR3 sequences; about 29% were observed only once. Roughly a tenth of the sample rests with the top ten.

This same sample was also part of a study on T cells of mothers and their children. As that second study puts it: Nine systemically healthy Caucasian individuals, comprising three mothers and their six children, were included as donors. cDNA synthesis used all of the extracted RNA, with approximately 1.4 ug of RNA in each 15 ul reaction. In the second PCR, the M1S primer added sample barcodes and 2-4 random nucleotides. More than 8 million TCR beta CDR3 reads were obtained from each mother, and roughly 3 million reads were obtained from each child. TCR recombination output is similarly shaped by thymic selection in related and unrelated pairs, with a minor effect exerted by inherited differences. Normalized repertoire overlap was always slightly but never significantly higher in related than unrelated mother-child pairs. Persistent microchimeric T cell clones were not detected, at a sensitivity of approximately 100 clones per million clonotypes. The study used deep NGS to compare TCR beta repertoires of mothers and children, seeking features distinguishing related mother-child pairs from unrelated individuals. Mothers averaged about 40 +/- 4 years of age and children averaged approximately 12 +/- 4 years. After adapter ligation with NEBNext reagents, the libraries were sequenced on Illumina HiSeq 2000 with 100+100 nt paired-end reads. Mother and child libraries were prepared a month apart and sequenced in separate runs to prevent cross-contamination. Each donor had between about 450,000 and 2,200,000 distinct TCR beta clonotypes identified. Naive TCR beta clonotypes were estimated from low-frequency clonotypes matched to each donor's FACS-determined naive share, without sorting.

The sequencing input was blood. The receptor chain draws on TRBV6-5 and TRBJ1-2, with 8 junctional bases fitting TRBD1. This TCR derives from a woman in her forties in good health. This receptor carries the CDR3 CASRDGQGTNYGYTF. The DNA sequence is as follows: TGTGCCAGCAGGGATGGACAGGGAACTAACTATGGCTACACCTTC.